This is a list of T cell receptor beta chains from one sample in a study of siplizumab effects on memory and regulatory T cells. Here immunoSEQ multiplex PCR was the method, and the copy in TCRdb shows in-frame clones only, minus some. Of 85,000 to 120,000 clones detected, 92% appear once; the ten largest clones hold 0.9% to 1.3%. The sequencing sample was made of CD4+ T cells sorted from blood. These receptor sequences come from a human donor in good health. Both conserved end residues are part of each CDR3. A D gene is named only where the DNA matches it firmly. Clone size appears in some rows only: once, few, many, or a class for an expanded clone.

TGTGCCAGCAGTCCGACACTAGGCGCGGGGATTTTGGACGAGCAGTACTTC	CASSPTLGAGILDEQYF	17	TRBV27	.	.	TRBJ2-7
TGTGCCACCAGCAGGGAGACAGGGGAGGGGGAAAAACTGTTTTTT	CATSRETGEGEKLFF	15	TRBV15	TRBD1	.	TRBJ1-4
TGTGCCAGTAGTACCCGAACAACGACAGGGCGGTGGGAAGCTTTCTTT	CASSTRTTTGRWEAFF	16	TRBV19	TRBD1	.	TRBJ1-1
TGTGCCAGCAGGCGACTAGCACAGAGCTACGAGCAGTACTTC	CASRRLAQSYEQYF	14	TRBV27	TRBD2	.	TRBJ2-7
TGTGCCAGCAGGAGCAGAGCTAACTATGGCTACACCTTC	CASRSRANYGYTF	13	TRBV6-6	.	.	TRBJ1-2
TGTGCCAGTAGTATCTTCGCGGGAGGCGGAGGAGATACGCAGTATTTT	CASSIFAGGGGDTQYF	16	TRBV19	TRBD2	.	TRBJ2-3
TGTGCCAGCTCACCGGTTCTCGGGACAAACCACTACGAGCAGTACTTC	CASSPVLGTNHYEQYF	16	TRBV18	.	.	TRBJ2-7
TGTGCCAGTAGTATAACACGAAACACTGAAGCTTTCTTT	CASSITRNTEAFF	13	TRBV19	.	.	TRBJ1-1
TGTGCCAGCAGCCCGGGGCGGGAGAGACGATACAATGAGCAGTTCTTC	CASSPGRERRYNEQFF	16	TRBV7-8	TRBD2	.	TRBJ2-1
TGTGCCAGCAGTACCGCAGGGAATGGCTACACCTTC	CASSTAGNGYTF	12	TRBV6-6	.	.	TRBJ1-2
TGCGCCAGCAGTCCACCCACAGGGGGCATCGCTGAAGCTTTCTTT	CASSPPTGGIAEAFF	15	TRBV5-1	TRBD1	.	TRBJ1-1
TGTGCCAGCAGTTACGGATCGCAGCTATATAATTCACCCCTCCACTTT	CASSYGSQLYNSPLHF	16	TRBV6-5	.	once	TRBJ1-6
TGTGCCAGTAGTATAAACAGGGTGGATGGCTACACCTTC	CASSINRVDGYTF	13	TRBV19	.	.	TRBJ1-2
TGTGCCAGCAGCCTCCGGGACTTCTCTGGAAACACCATATATTTT	CASSLRDFSGNTIYF	15	TRBV5-4	.	.	TRBJ1-3
TGTGCCAGCAGCGTAGGGGACTTGGTCACTGAAGCTTTCTTT	CASSVGDLVTEAFF	14	TRBV9	.	.	TRBJ1-1
TGTGCCAGCAGTTACTCGAGGGGGCCGGTTCACTATGGCTACACCTTC	CASSYSRGPVHYGYTF	16	TRBV6-5	TRBD1	.	TRBJ1-2
TGTGCCAGTAGGACCGGTACTAGCAACGAGCAGTACTTC	CASRTGTSNEQYF	13	TRBV19	.	.	TRBJ2-7
TGTGCCAGTAGTATAGAGGGGTCAGGGGTTGTCGGCACTGAAGCTTTCTTT	CASSIEGSGVVGTEAFF	17	TRBV19	.	.	TRBJ1-1
TGCAGCGTTAGGACCGGAAACACCATATATTTT	CSVRTGNTIYF	11	TRBV29-1	.	.	TRBJ1-3
TGTGCCAGCAGCCCAGCCGGGGCGGATGGCTACACCTTC	CASSPAGADGYTF	13	TRBV7-3	.	few	TRBJ1-2
TGCGCCAGCAGCTTGGCGGACCCCCTTCTAGTCGGGGCTACGACCTACTTC	CASSLADPLLVGATTYF	17	TRBV5-1	.	.	TRBJ2-7
TGTGCCAGCAGTGAAGTAGCGGCTAGCGGGAGCTTGAGCTCCTACAATGAGCAGTTCTTC	CASSEVAASGSLSSYNEQFF	20	TRBV6-1	TRBD2	.	TRBJ2-1
TGTGCCAGCAGACCGGGACAGTTGGAAAACATTCAGTACTTC	CASRPGQLENIQYF	14	TRBV6-1	TRBD1	.	TRBJ2-4
TGCGCCAGCAGCTTGGGGACAGGACGAACCTCTGGAAACACCATATATTTT	CASSLGTGRTSGNTIYF	17	TRBV5-1	TRBD1	.	TRBJ1-3
TGTGCCAGCTCACCAGCCAGGGAGGGAGGCTACACCTTC	CASSPAREGGYTF	13	TRBV18	.	.	TRBJ1-2
TGTGCCAGCCACTCTGGAAACACCATATATTTT	CASHSGNTIYF	11	TRBV25-1	.	.	TRBJ1-3
TGTGCCAGCAGTTTATCTGACATCTATGGCTACACCTTC	CASSLSDIYGYTF	13	TRBV28	.	.	TRBJ1-2
TGTGCCAGCAGAGATCGGACAGGGGGCTGGGACGAGCAGTACTTC	CASRDRTGGWDEQYF	15	TRBV6-5	TRBD1	.	TRBJ2-7
TGTGCCAGCAGCTCTACAGGGGTGGTCGGGGAGCTGTTTTTT	CASSSTGVVGELFF	14	TRBV7-9	TRBD1	once	TRBJ2-2
TGCAGCGTTGTTGGACTAGCGCAAAACTACAATGAGCAGTTCTTC	CSVVGLAQNYNEQFF	15	TRBV29-1	TRBD2	.	TRBJ2-1
TGTGCCAGTGCTGCAACGGGTTCAACCTACGAGCAGTACTTC	CASAATGSTYEQYF	14	TRBV19	.	.	TRBJ2-7
TGTGCCAGCATCCATGGACTAGCGAGAAACACAGATACGCAGTATTTT	CASIHGLARNTDTQYF	16	TRBV7-2	TRBD2	.	TRBJ2-3
TGTGCCAGCAGGAGGACAGGGGAGAACACTGAAGCTTTCTTT	CASRRTGENTEAFF	14	TRBV2	TRBD1	few	TRBJ1-1
TGTGCCAGCAGTTACTCTCCAGTCCACAATGAGCAGTTCTTC	CASSYSPVHNEQFF	14	TRBV6-5	.	.	TRBJ2-1
TGTGCCAGCAGCCGAGGGGGCAGGTATGGCTACACCTTC	CASSRGGRYGYTF	13	TRBV4-2	TRBD1	.	TRBJ1-2